The 11 T cell receptor beta chains presented below share a single source sample, sequenced in a study of OX40 agonist ivuxolimab in advanced cancers. Profiling relied on immunoSEQ multiplex PCR, and the TCRdb table lists in-frame clones only, not all of them. The sample carries over 50,000 clones, 80% to 95% recorded once. Sequenced here: CD4+ or CD8+ T cells sorted from blood, sampled in a trial of the OX40 agonist ivuxolimab. The receptors were sampled from an adult with an advanced solid tumor such as melanoma, head and neck, liver or kidney cancer.

The chain has TRBV2 and TRBJ2-6; weak D call: TRBD2 (6 bases). Between the trimmed V and J ends, which lost 0 bases and 0 bases, there was a span of 12 bases. Germline CDR1 reads SNHLY; CDR2 reads FYNNEI. This CDR3 is built from 18 residues. This CDR3 is CASSEAGAGPSGANVLTF. The DNA of the CDR3 is TGTGCCAGCAGTGAAGCTGGAGCGGGCCCCTCTGGGGCCAACGTCCTGACTTTC.

The genes are TRBV4-1 and TRBJ2-5, with 11 bases identical to TRBD2. V was clipped by 4 bases and J by 2 bases; unmatched bases: 3. The CDR3 runs 15 residues. CDR1 and CDR2 (germline): MGHRA, YSYEKL. CDR3 DNA sequence: TGCGCCAGCAGCCCGCGACTAGCGGGACAAGAGACCCAGTACTTC. This translates into CASSPRLAGQETQYF.

The genes are TRBV4-1 and TRBJ2-1; possible D gene TRBD1, 5 bases. Per germline, CDR1 MGHRA and CDR2 YSYEKL. CDR3 length: 14 residues. Trimming cost V 2 bases and J 4 bases, with 9 bases left between them. The CDR3 protein is CASSQTDRYNEQFF. As DNA, the CDR3 is TGCGCCAGCAGCCAAACCGACAGATACAATGAGCAGTTCTTC.

The chain combines TRBV18 with TRBJ1-3; TRBD1 might be the D (5 bases). The CDR3 is 12 amino acids. Trimming cost V 6 bases and J 6 bases, with 9 bases left between them. Germline CDR1 reads KGHSH; CDR2 reads LQKENI. DNA of the CDR3: TGTGCCAGCTCTGGGGCGGAAAACACCATATATTTT. Encoded protein: CASSGAENTIYF.

This clone showed up just once. The CDR3 nucleotides read TGCGCCAGCAGCCCGGGACAGGGTGACACTGAAGCTTTCTTT. Encoded protein: CASSPGQGDTEAFF. This sequence joins TRBV5-1 and TRBJ1-1, with 9 bases fitting TRBD1. The V gene's germline CDR1 is SGHRS and CDR2 YFSETQ. With 4 bases clipped from V and 3 bases from J, the junction kept 4 bases outside the gene matches. The CDR3 is 14 amino acids.

V is TRBV4-1 and J is TRBJ1-2, with TRBD1 as a possible D gene (5 bases). This CDR3 region has 15 residues. Per germline, CDR1 MGHRA and CDR2 YSYEKL. Trimming removed 1 base at V and 1 base at J, with 10 bases between. The DNA of the CDR3 is TGCGCCAGCAGCCAAGCAGGACAAGATAACTATGGCTACACCTTC. Amino acid sequence: CASSQAGQDNYGYTF.

In its sample, this clone was seen once. The chain joins TRBV5-4 to TRBJ2-7, with 8 positions matching TRBD1. The germline CDR1 and CDR2 sequences are SGHNT and YYREEE (reference sequence). The V segment lost 5 bases and the J segment 3 bases; nucleotides outside the gene matches: 10. The CDR3 runs to 15 residues. The CDR3 loop reads CASRQPGQALYEQYF. As DNA, the CDR3 is TGTGCCAGCAGACAACCGGGACAGGCCCTCTACGAGCAGTACTTC.

J is TRBJ2-1 and V is TRBV19; D may be TRBD2 (6 bases). The CDR3 is made up of 14 amino acids. Trimming removed 6 bases at V and 4 bases at J, with 13 bases between. Germline V gene lookup returns CDR1 LNHDA and CDR2 SQIVND (reference sequence). The CDR3 coding sequence is TGTGCCAGTAGGCCTCAGGAGGGATACAATGAGCAGTTCTTC. It codes for CASRPQEGYNEQFF.

V gene TRBV29-1 combines with J gene TRBJ1-4; D unresolved. There are 16 residues in the CDR3. V lost 0 bases and J 6 bases, leaving 17 bases between the germline ends. CDR1 is SQVTM and CDR2 is ANQGSEA in the germline V gene. This CDR3 reads CSVEDGVSPLDEKLFF. The CDR3 DNA reads as TGCAGCGTTGAAGATGGGGTTAGTCCCCTGGATGAAAAACTGTTTTTT. Full variable domain (missing parts from reference TRBV29-1 and TRBJ1-4): SAVISQKPSRDICQRGTSLTIQCQVDSQVTMMFWYRQQPGQSLTLIATANQGSEATYESGFVIDKFPISRPNLTFSTLTVSNMSPEDSSIYLCSVEDGVSPLDEKLFFGSGTQLSVL.

This clone was recorded only once. V gene TRBV7-6 combines with J gene TRBJ1-1, with 9 bases fitting TRBD1. Germline CDR1 SGHVS, CDR2 FNYEAQ. The J segment lost 3 bases and the V segment lost 4 bases, leaving 3 bases of the junction unmatched. The CDR3 covers 14 residues. The CDR3: CASSSNRGHTEAFF. CDR3 nucleotide sequence: TGTGCCAGCAGCTCTAACAGGGGGCACACTGAAGCTTTCTTT.

A single count supports this clone. J is TRBJ2-5 and V is TRBV7-9; perhaps TRBD1 as D (5 bases). V was cut by 1 base and J by 0 bases, with 6 bases left in between. This CDR3 region has 14 residues. The V gene's germline CDR1 is SEHNR and CDR2 FQNEAQ (reference sequence). The DNA for the CDR3 is TGTGCCAGCAGCTTAGAGGGGTACCAAGAGACCCAGTACTTC. Translation gives CASSLEGYQETQYF. Filled out from reference TRBV7-9 and TRBJ2-5, the complete variable domain reads DTGVSQNPRHKITKRGQNVTFRCDPISEHNRLYWYRQTLGQGPEFLTYFQNEAQLEKSRLLSDRFSAERPKGSFSTLEIQRTEQGDSAMYLCASSLEGYQETQYFGPGTRLLVL.